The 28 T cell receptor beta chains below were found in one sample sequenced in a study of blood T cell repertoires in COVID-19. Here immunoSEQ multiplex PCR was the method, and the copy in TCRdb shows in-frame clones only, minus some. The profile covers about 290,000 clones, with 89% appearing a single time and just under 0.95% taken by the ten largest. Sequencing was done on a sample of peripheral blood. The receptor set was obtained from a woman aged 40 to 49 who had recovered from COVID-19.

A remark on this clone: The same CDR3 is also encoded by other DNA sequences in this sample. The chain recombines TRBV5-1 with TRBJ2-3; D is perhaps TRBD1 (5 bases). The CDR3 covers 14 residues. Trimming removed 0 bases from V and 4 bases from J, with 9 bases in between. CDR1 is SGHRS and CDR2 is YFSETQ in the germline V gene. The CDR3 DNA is TGCGCCAGCAGCTTGGCTCAGGGTGCAGATACGCAGTATTTT. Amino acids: CASSLAQGADTQYF.

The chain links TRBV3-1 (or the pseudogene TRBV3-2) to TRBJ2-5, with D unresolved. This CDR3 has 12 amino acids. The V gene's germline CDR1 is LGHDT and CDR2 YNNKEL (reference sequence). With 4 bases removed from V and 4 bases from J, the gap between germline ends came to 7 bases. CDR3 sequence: CASSLSTETQYF. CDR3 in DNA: TGTGCCAGCAGCCTAAGCACAGAGACCCAGTACTTC.

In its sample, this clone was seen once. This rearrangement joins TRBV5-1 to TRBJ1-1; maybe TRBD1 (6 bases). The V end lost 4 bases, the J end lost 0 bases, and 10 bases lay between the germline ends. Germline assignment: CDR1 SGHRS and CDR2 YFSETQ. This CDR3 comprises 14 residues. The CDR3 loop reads CASSRDTMNTEAFF. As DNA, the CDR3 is TGCGCCAGCAGCCGGGACACGATGAACACTGAAGCTTTCTTT. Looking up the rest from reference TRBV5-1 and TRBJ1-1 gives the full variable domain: KAGVTQTPRYLIKTRGQQVTLSCSPISGHRSVSWYQQTPGQGLQFLFEYFSETQRNKGNFPGRFSGRQFSNSRSEMNVSTLELGDSALYLCASSRDTMNTEAFFGQGTRLTVV.

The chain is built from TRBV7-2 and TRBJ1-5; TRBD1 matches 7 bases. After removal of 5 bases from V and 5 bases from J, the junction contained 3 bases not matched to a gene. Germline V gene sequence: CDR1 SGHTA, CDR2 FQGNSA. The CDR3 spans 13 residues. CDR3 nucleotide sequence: TGTGCCAGCAGCCGGGACAGAGATCAGCCCCAGCATTTT. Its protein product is CASSRDRDQPQHF.

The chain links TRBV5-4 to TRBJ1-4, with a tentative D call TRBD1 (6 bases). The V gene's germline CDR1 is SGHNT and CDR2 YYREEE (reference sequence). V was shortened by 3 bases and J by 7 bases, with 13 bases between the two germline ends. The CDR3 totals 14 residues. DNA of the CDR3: TGTGCCAGCAGCTCAGGGGAAGTGTCTGAAAAACTGTTTTTT. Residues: CASSSGEVSEKLFF.

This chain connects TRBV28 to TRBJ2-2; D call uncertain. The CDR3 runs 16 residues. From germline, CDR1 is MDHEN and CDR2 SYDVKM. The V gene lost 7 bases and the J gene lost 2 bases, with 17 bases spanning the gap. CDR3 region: CASISGLLLNTGELFF. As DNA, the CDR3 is TGTGCCAGCATATCGGGTCTCCTTCTTAACACCGGGGAGCTGTTTTTT.

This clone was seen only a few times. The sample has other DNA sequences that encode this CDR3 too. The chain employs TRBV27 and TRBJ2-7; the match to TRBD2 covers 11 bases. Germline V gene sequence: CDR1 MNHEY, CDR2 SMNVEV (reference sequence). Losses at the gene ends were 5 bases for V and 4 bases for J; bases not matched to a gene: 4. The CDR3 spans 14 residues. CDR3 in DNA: TGTGCCAGCAGTCCCGGGACTAGCGGTTACGAGCAGTACTTC. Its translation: CASSPGTSGYEQYF.

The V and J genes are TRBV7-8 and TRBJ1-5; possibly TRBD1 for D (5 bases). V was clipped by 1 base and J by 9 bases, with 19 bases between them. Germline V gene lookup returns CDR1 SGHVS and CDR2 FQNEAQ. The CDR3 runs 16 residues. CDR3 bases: TGTGCCAGCAGCTTAGGTGAAACTGGGGTCCAGGGGCCCCAGCATTTT. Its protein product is CASSLGETGVQGPQHF.

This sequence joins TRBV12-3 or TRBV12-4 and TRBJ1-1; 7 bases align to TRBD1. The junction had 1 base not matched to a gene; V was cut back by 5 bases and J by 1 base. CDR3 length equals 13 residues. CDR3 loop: CASSNRGNTEAFF. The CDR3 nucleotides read TGTGCCAGCAGTAACAGGGGGAACACTGAAGCTTTCTTT.

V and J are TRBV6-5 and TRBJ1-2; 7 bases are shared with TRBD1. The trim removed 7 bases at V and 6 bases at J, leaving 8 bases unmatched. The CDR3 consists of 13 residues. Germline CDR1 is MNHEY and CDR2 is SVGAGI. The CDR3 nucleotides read TGTGCCAGCACTCGTACAGGGGAACATGGCTACACCTTC. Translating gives CASTRTGEHGYTF.

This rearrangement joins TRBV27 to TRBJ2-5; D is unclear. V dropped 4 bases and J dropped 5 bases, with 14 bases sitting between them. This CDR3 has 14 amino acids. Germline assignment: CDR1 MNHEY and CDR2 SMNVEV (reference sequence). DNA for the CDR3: TGTGCCAGCAGTTCTCGATCTGGTGCGGAGACCCAGTACTTC. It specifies CASSSRSGAETQYF.

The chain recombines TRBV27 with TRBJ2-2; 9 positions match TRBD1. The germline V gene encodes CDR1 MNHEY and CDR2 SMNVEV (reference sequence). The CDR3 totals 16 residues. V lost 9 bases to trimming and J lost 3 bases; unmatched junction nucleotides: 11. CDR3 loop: CARLLTGGDDTGELFF. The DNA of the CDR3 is TGTGCCAGGTTACTCACAGGGGGCGACGACACCGGGGAGCTGTTTTTT.

DNA for the CDR3: TGTGCCACCAGTGACTCAACAAGAGGCGAAAAACTGTTTTTT. The encoded protein is CATSDSTRGEKLFF. The chain recombines TRBV24-1 with TRBJ1-4; no clear D gene. This CDR3 spans 14 amino acids. Trimming pared 4 bases from V and 8 bases from J, leaving 13 bases between. From germline, CDR1 is KGHDR and CDR2 SFDVKD.

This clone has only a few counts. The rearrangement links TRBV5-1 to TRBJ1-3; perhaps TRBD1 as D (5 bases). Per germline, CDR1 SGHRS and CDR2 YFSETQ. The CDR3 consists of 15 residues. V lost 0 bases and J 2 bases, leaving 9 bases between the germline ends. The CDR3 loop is CASSLEPGAGNTIYF. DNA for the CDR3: TGCGCCAGCAGCTTGGAACCGGGGGCTGGAAACACCATATATTTT.

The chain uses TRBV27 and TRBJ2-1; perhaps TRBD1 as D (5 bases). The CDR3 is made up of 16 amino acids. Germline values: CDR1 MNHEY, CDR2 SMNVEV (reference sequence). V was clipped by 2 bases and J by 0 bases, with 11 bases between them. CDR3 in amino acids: CASSLKGESSYNEQFF. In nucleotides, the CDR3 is TGTGCCAGCAGTTTAAAAGGGGAAAGCTCCTACAATGAGCAGTTCTTC.

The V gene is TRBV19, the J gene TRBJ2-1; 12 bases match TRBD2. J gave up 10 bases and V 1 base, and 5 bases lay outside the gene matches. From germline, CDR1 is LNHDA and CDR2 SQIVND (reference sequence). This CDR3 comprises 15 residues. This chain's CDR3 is CASSIAGTSGLEQFF. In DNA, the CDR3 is TGTGCCAGTAGTATAGCCGGGACTAGCGGGCTCGAGCAGTTCTTC.

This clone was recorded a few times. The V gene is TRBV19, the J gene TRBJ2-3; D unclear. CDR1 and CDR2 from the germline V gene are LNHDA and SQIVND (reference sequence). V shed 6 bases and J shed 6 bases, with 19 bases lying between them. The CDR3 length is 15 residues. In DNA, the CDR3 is TGTGCCAGTAGCCCTACTCCACCAGGTGCGGATACGCAGTATTTT. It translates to CASSPTPPGADTQYF.

The CDR3 sequence is CASSLPGTSGRGGANVLTF. In DNA form, the CDR3 reads TGCGCCAGCAGCTTGCCCGGGACTAGCGGGAGGGGAGGGGCCAACGTCCTGACTTTC. The rearrangement links TRBV5-1 to TRBJ2-6; 16 bases agree with TRBD2. V trimming: 1 base; J trimming: 4 bases; junction bases outside the gene matches: 5. The germline gives CDR1 SGHRS, CDR2 YFSETQ. The CDR3 is 19 residues long.

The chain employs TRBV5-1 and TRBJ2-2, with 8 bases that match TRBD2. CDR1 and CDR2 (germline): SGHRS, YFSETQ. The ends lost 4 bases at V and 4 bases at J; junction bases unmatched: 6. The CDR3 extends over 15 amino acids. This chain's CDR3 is CASSDGRVSTGELFF. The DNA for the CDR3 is TGCGCCAGCAGCGACGGGAGGGTTAGCACCGGGGAGCTGTTTTTT.

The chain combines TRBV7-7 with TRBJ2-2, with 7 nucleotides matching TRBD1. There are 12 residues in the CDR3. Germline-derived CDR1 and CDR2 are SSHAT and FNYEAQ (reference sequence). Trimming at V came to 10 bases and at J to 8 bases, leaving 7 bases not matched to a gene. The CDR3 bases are TGTGCCACCCAGGGGGTGATGGGGGAGCTGTTTTTT. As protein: CATQGVMGELFF.

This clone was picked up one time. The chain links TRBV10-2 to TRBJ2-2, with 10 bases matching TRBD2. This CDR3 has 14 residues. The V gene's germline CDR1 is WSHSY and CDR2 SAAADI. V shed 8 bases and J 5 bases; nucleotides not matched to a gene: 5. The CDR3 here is CASSLAGVTGELFF. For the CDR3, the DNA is TGCGCCAGCTCTCTAGCGGGAGTAACCGGGGAGCTGTTTTTT.

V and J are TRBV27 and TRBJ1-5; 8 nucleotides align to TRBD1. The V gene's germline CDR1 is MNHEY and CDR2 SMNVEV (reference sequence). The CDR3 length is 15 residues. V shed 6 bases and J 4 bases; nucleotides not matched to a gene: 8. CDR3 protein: CASSAYGTGNQPQHF. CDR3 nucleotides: TGTGCCAGCAGCGCTTACGGGACAGGTAATCAGCCCCAGCATTTT.

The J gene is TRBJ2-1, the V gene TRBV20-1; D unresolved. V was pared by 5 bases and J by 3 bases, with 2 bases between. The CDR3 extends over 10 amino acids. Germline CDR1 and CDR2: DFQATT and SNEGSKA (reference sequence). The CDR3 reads CSAHYNEQFF. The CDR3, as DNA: TGCAGTGCTCACTACAATGAGCAGTTCTTC.

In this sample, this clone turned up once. The chain's CDR3 is CASSLQSQSGAEQFF. CDR3 in DNA: TGTGCCAGCAGCTTACAATCGCAGTCAGGGGCTGAGCAGTTCTTC. V is TRBV11-2 and J is TRBJ2-1, with D possibly TRBD1 on 6 matching bases. Germline V gives CDR1 SGHAT, CDR2 FQNNGV. V was cut by 2 bases and J by 9 bases, with 17 bases left in between. CDR3 size: 15 residues.

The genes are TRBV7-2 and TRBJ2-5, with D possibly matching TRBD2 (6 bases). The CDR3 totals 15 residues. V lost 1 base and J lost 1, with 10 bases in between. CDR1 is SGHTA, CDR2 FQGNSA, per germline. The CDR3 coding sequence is TGTGCCAGCAGCTTAGAACGGGAGCTCCAAGAGACCCAGTACTTC. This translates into CASSLERELQETQYF.

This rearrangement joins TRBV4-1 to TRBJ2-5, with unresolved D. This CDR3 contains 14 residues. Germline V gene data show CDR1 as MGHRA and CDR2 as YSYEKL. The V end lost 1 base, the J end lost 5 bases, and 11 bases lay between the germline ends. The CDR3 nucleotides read TGCGCCAGCAGCCAAGCTGATGGGCTGGAGACCCAGTACTTC. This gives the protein CASSQADGLETQYF.

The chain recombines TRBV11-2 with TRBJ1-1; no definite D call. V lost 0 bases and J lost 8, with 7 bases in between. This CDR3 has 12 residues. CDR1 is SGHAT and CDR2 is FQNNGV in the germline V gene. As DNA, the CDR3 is TGTGCCAGCAGCTTAGAAACGACAGAAGCTTTCTTT. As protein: CASSLETTEAFF.

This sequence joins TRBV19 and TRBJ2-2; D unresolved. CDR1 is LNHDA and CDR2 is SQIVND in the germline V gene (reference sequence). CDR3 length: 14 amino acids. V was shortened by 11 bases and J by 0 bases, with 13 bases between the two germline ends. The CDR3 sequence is CASQRLSNTGELFF. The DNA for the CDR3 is TGTGCCTCCCAGAGACTGTCGAACACCGGGGAGCTGTTTTTT. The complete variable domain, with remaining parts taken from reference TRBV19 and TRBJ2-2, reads DGGITQSPKYLFRKEGQNVTLSCEQNLNHDAMYWYRQDPGQGLRLIYYSQIVNDFQKGDIAEGYSVSREKKESFPLTVTSAQKNPTAFYLCASQRLSNTGELFFGEGSRLTVL.